This T cell receptor (beta chain) was profiled in a study of naive and memory T cell subsets. Study results and limitations: Possibly reflecting memory cells re-expressing CD45RA, a few larger clonotypes occurred in naive repertoires, especially CD8.

Concerning this clonotype itself: Its antigen is not identified.

Cells stained for CD3, CD4, CD8, CD45RA and CD27 were sorted into four subsets. The CDR3 is made up of 14 amino acids. The germline V gene has CDR1 MNHEY and CDR2 SVGAGI. V lost 0 bases to trimming and J lost 3 bases, with 7 bases between them. Both TRBC1 and TRBC2 were covered by a beta constant-region primer of two equimolar oligonucleotides. Four rounds of PCR amplified the ligated cDNA using nested alpha and beta constant-region primers plus SP2. The cDNA 3' end received a ligated single-stranded oligonucleotide carrying the SP2 primer and a 12-nucleotide UMI. From the UMI-ligation and nested PCR reads, TCRdb called clonotypes with MiXCR, one entry per CDR3 protein. The sample shows approximately 140,000 distinct CDR3 sequences, around 21% of them seen only once.

Sequencing input: naive CD8+ T cells from blood. The chain has TRBV6-5 and TRBJ2-3; D not resolved. The clonotype originates from a human donor in good health. The DNA of the CDR3 is TGTGCCAGCAGTTACTCGTTACCTACAGATACGCAGTATTTT. The encoded protein is CASSYSLPTDTQYF.